The 8 T cell receptor beta chains reported below all come from one sample, sequenced in a study of T-cell memory formation after mild COVID-19. TCRdb processed the 5' RACE reads anew with MiXCR; each CDR3 protein has one entry. The table has more than 450,000 distinct CDR3 sequences, under 20% seen once. Sequencing was done on a sample of PBMCs or a T cell subset sorted from them (not recorded which). The source is an adult woman who had mild COVID-19 (a few samples of this study predate the infection). Cell type and time point are not known.

The chain recombines TRBV6-2 or TRBV6-3 with TRBJ2-7, with 7 bases that match TRBD2. CDR1 is MNHEY and CDR2 is SVGEGT in the germline V gene. J lost 1 base, V lost 6 bases, and 9 bases had no gene match. The CDR3 consists of 15 residues. The CDR3 nucleotides read TGTGCCAGCAGCCGGGAGGCGGGCCCTTCCTACGAGCAGTACTTC. Protein: CASSREAGPSYEQYF.

This clonotype was recorded a few times. The chain uses TRBV7-9 and TRBJ2-1, with D hard to call. The V and J ends lost 3 bases and 2 bases respectively, with 8 bases between them. CDR1 and CDR2 from the germline V gene are SEHNR and FQNEAQ (reference sequence). The CDR3 runs 14 residues. In nucleotides, the CDR3 is TGTGCCAGCAGCTTGCTGTCGACCTACAATGAGCAGTTCTTC. Amino acid sequence: CASSLLSTYNEQFF.

The CDR3 DNA follows: TGTGCCAGCAGCGGGGACTGGCAGAACACAGATACGCAGTATTTT. Encoded protein: CASSGDWQNTDTQYF. The genes are TRBV6-5 and TRBJ2-3; D might be TRBD2 (6 bases). Per germline, CDR1 MNHEY and CDR2 SVGAGI. V was trimmed by 6 bases and J by 2 bases, leaving 15 bases between them. CDR3 length: 15 amino acids.

This clonotype was found a few times. The V and J genes are TRBV7-8 and TRBJ2-2, with 7 bases fitting TRBD1. This CDR3 is 17 amino acids long. Germline loops: CDR1 SGHVS, CDR2 FQNEAQ. After removal of 2 bases from V and 3 bases from J, the junction contained 9 bases not matched to a gene. The CDR3 is CASSLLWDSLDTGELFF. The CDR3 DNA reads as TGTGCCAGCAGCTTACTGTGGGACAGTTTGGACACCGGGGAGCTGTTTTTT.

This clonotype was detected only a few times. The chain is built from TRBV4-1 and TRBJ2-1; D remains ambiguous. The CDR3 spans 16 residues. The V end was cut by 2 bases, the J end by 1 base, with 12 bases between. Germline CDR1 reads MGHRA; CDR2 reads YSYEKL. The CDR3 loop is CASSQSYSLSYNEQFF. CDR3 bases: TGCGCCAGCAGCCAATCTTATAGCCTTTCCTACAATGAGCAGTTCTTC.

The chain has TRBV4-3 and TRBJ2-2; D might be TRBD2 (5 bases). V lost 2 bases and J 4 bases, leaving 11 bases between the germline ends. CDR1 is LGHNA and CDR2 is YSLEER in the germline V gene. This CDR3 is built from 15 residues. The CDR3 spells CASSQRGPSTGELFF. The DNA for the CDR3 is TGCGCCAGCAGCCAACGGGGTCCGAGCACCGGGGAGCTGTTTTTT.

The chain employs TRBV10-3 and TRBJ2-7; 8 bases are a match to TRBD2. The junction had 7 bases not matched to a gene; V was cut back by 1 base and J by 5 bases. CDR3 length: 15 residues. In germline, CDR1 is ENHRY, CDR2 SYGVKD. This CDR3 reads CAISEFSGGGHEQYF. The DNA for the CDR3 is TGTGCCATCAGTGAGTTTTCCGGGGGGGGCCACGAGCAGTACTTC.

This clonotype occurred a few times. The rearrangement links TRBV5-1 to TRBJ1-1; no clear D gene. V lost 4 bases, J lost 0 bases, and 10 bases lay in between. CDR1 is SGHRS and CDR2 is YFSETQ in the germline V gene. The CDR3 has 14 amino acids. The CDR3 protein is CASSPGNLNTEAFF. As DNA, the CDR3 is TGCGCCAGCAGCCCGGGAAACCTGAACACTGAAGCTTTCTTT.